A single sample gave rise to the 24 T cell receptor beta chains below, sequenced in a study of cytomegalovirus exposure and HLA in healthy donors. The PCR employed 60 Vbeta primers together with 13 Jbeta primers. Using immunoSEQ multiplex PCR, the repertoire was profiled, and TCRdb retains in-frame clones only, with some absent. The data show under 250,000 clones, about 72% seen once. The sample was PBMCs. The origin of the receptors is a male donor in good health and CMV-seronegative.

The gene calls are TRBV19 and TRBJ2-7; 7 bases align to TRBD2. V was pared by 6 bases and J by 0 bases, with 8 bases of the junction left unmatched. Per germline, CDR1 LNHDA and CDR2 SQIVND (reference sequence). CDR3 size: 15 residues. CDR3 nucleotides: TGTGCCAGTAGATATGGCGGGGGACCCTCCTACGAGCAGTACTTC. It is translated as CASRYGGGPSYEQYF.

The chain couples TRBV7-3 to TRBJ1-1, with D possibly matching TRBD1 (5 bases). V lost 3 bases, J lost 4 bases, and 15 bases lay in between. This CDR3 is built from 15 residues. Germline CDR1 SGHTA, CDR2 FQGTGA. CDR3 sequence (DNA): TGTGCCAGCAGCTTCGACAGTACTCTAGGCACTGAAGCTTTCTTT. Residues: CASSFDSTLGTEAFF.

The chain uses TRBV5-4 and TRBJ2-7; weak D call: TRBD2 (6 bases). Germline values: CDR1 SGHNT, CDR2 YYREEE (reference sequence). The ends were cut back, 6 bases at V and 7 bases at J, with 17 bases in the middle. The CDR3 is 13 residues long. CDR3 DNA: TGTGCCAGCATGATTCGGGCAGGAGGGGAGCAGTACTTC. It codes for CASMIRAGGEQYF.

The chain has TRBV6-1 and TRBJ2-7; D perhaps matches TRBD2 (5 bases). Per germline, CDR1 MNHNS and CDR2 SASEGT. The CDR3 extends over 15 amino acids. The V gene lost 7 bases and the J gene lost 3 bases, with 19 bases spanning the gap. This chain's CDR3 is CASKNPDFLLYEQYF. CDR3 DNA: TGTGCCAGCAAAAACCCGGACTTCCTACTCTACGAGCAGTACTTC.

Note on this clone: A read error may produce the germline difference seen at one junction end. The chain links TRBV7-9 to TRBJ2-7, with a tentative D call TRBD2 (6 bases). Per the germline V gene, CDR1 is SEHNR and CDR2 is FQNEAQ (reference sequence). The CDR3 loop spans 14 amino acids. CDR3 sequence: CASSLAWTTYEQYF. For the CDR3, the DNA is TGTGCCAGCAGCCTAGCTTGGACTACCTACGAGCAGTACTTC.

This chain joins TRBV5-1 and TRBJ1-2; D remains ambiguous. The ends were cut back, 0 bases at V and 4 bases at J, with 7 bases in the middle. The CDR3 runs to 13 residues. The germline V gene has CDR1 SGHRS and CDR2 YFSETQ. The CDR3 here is CASSLEYSYGYTF. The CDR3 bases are TGCGCCAGCAGCTTGGAATACAGCTATGGCTACACCTTC.

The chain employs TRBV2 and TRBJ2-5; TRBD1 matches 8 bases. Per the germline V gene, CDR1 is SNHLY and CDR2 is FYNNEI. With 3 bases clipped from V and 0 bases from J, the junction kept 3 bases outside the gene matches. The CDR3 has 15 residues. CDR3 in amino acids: CASSDGTGHQETQYF. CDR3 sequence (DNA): TGTGCCAGCAGTGACGGGACAGGACACCAAGAGACCCAGTACTTC.

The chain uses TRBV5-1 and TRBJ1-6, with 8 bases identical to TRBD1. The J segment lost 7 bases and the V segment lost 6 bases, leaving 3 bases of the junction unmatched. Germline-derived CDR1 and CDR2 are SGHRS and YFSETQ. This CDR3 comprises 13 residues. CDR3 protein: CASKDRENSPLHF. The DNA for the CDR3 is TGCGCCAGCAAGGACAGGGAGAATTCACCCCTCCACTTT.

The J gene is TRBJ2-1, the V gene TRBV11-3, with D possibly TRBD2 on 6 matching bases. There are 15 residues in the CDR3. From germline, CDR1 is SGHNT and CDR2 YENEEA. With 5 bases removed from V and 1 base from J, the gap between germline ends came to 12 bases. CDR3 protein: CASSKNGGSYNEQFF. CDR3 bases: TGTGCCAGCAGCAAGAACGGGGGTTCCTACAATGAGCAGTTCTTC.

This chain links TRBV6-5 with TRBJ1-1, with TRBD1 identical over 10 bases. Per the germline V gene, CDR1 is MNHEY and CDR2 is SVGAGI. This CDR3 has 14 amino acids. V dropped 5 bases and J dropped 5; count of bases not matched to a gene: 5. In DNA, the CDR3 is TGTGCCAGCAGTAAGACAGGGGGCAGGACTGAAGCTTTCTTT. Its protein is CASSKTGGRTEAFF.

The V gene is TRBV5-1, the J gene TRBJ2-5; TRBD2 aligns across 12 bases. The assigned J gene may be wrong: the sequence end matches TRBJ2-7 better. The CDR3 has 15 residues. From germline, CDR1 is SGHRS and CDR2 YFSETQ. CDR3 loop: CASSRTSGNSYEQYF. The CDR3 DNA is TGCGCCAGCAGCCGGACTAGCGGGAATTCCTACGAGCAGTACTTC.

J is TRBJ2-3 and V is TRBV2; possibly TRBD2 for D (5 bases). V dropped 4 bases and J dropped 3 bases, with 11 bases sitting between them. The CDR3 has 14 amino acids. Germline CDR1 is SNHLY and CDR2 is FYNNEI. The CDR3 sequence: CASSATGWTDTQYF. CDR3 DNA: TGTGCCAGCAGTGCTACGGGATGGACAGATACGCAGTATTTT. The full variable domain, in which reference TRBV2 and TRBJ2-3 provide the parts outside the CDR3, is EPEVTQTPSHQVTQMGQEVILRCVPISNHLYFYWYRQILGQKVEFLVSFYNNEISEKSEIFDDQFSVERPDGSNFTLKIRSTKLEDSAMYFCASSATGWTDTQYFGPGTRLTVL.

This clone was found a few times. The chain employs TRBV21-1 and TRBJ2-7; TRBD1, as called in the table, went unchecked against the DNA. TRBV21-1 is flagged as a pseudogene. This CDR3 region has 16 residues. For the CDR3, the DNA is TGTGCCAGCAGCATAAAGGGAACAGGGGGCTCCTACGAGCAGTACTTC. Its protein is CASSIKGTGGSYEQYF.

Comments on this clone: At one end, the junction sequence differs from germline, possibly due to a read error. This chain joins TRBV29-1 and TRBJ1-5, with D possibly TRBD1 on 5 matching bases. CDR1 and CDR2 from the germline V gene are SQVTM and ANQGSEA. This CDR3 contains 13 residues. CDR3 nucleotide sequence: TGCAGCGTTAAAGACTCCTCAGGGAAGCCCCAGCATTTT. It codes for CSVKDSSGKPQHF.

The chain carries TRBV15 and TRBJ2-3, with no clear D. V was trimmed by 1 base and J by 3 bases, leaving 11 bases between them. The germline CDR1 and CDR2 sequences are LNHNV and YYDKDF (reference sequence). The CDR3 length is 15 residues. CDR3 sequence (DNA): TGTGCCACCAGCAGAGCTCTTGAGGTGACAGATACGCAGTATTTT. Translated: CATSRALEVTDTQYF.

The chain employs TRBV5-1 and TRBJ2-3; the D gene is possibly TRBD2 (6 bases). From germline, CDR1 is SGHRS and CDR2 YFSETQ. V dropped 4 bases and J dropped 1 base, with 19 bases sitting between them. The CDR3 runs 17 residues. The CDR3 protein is CASSLSQGGRGTDTQYF. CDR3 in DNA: TGCGCCAGCAGCCTTTCGCAGGGAGGTCGGGGCACAGATACGCAGTATTTT. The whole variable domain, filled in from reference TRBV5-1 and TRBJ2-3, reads KAGVTQTPRYLIKTRGQQVTLSCSPISGHRSVSWYQQTPGQGLQFLFEYFSETQRNKGNFPGRFSGRQFSNSRSEMNVSTLELGDSALYLCASSLSQGGRGTDTQYFGPGTRLTVL.

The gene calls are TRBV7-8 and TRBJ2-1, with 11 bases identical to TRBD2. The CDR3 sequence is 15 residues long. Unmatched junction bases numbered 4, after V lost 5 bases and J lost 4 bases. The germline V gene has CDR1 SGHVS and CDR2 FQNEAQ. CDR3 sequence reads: CASSVSGRAYNEQFF. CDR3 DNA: TGTGCCAGCAGCGTTAGCGGGAGGGCTTACAATGAGCAGTTCTTC.

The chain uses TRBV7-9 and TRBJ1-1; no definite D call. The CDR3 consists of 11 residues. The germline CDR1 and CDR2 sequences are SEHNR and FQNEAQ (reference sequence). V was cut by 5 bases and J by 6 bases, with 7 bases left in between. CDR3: CASSPDSEAFF. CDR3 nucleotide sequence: TGTGCCAGCAGCCCAGACTCTGAAGCTTTCTTT.

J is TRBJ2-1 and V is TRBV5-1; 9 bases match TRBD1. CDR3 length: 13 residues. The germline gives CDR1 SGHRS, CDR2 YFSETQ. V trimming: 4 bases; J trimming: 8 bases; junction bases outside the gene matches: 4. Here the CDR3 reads CASSARDRDEQFF. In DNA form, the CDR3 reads TGCGCCAGCAGCGCCCGGGACAGGGATGAGCAGTTCTTC.

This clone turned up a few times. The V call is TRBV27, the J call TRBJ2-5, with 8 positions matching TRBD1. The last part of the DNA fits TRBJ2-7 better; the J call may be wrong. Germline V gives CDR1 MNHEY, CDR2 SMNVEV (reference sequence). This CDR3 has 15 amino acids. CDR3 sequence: CASSSYRGSSYEQYF. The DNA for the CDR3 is TGTGCCAGCAGCAGTTACAGGGGGAGCTCCTACGAGCAGTACTTC.

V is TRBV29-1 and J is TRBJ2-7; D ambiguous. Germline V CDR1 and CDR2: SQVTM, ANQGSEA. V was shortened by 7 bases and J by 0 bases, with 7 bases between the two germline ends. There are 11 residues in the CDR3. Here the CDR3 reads CSGHSSYEQYF. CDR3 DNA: TGCAGCGGGCACAGCTCCTACGAGCAGTACTTC.

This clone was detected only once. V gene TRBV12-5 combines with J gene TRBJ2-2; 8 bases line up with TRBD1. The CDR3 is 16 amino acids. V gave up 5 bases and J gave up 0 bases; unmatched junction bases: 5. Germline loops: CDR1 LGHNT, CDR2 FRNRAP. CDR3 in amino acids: CASGVGDRTNTGELFF. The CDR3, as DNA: TGTGCTAGTGGTGTCGGGGACAGGACGAACACCGGGGAGCTGTTTTTT.

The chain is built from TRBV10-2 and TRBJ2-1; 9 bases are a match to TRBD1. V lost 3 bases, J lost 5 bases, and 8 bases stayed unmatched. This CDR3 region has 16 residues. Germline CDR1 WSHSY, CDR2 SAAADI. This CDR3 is CASSDPRDREDNEQFF. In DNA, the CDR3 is TGCGCCAGCAGTGACCCGAGGGACAGGGAGGACAATGAGCAGTTCTTC.

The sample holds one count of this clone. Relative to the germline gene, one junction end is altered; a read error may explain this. DNA of the CDR3: TGCGCCGGCAGATCGTCGCTCGAGTACCAAGAGACCCAGTACTTC. Its translation is CAGRSSLEYQETQYF. This chain uses TRBV5-1 with TRBJ2-5; D is ambiguous. Per the germline V gene, CDR1 is SGHRS and CDR2 is YFSETQ. The CDR3 has 15 amino acids.